The rows below give T cell receptor beta chains drawn from one sample of a study of high-grade serous ovarian cancer treatment subgroups. The method was immunoSEQ multiplex PCR; TCRdb's version includes in-frame clones alone and lacks a portion of them. The sample lists some 4,200 clones, about 78% occurring once. Sequences were obtained from tumor tissue. Receptors were obtained from a human donor with high-grade serous ovarian cancer. Both conserved end residues are part of each CDR3. Each record gives: D gene, J gene, clone size, V gene, CDR3 DNA, CDR3 protein. A D gene is named only where the DNA matches it firmly. The size of a clone is reported for some rows only, either as once, few or many, or as a class for expanded clones.

>-|TRBJ1-6|few|TRBV2
TGTGCCAGCAGTGAAGTGGCAGCCCAAATTTATAATTCACCCCTCCACTTT
CASSEVAAQIYNSPLHF
>-|TRBJ2-7|-|TRBV5-4
TGTGCCAGCAGCCAAGGTCTGCGAACCAGCTACGAGCAGTACTTC
CASSQGLRTSYEQYF
>TRBD1|TRBJ2-6|-|TRBV19
TGTGCCACCTATGGGGTGGGACAGTCCTCCTCTGGGGCCAACGTCCTGACTTTC
CATYGVGQSSSGANVLTF
>TRBD2|TRBJ2-7|-|TRBV2
TGTGCCAGCAGCACTAGCGGATATTACGAGCAGTACTTC
CASSTSGYYEQYF
>TRBD2|TRBJ2-5|-|TRBV7-9
TGTGCCAGCAGCCTGCCAGTAGCGGGGGGGGAGACCCAGTACTTC
CASSLPVAGGETQYF
>-|TRBJ2-2|-|TRBV2
TGTGCCAGCATTGAGGTGGACACCGGGGAGCTGTTTTTT
CASIEVDTGELFF
>-|TRBJ2-7|few|TRBV29-1
TGCAGCGTCCGCGACACCCTAGGGTACGAGCAGTACTTC
CSVRDTLGYEQYF
>-|TRBJ2-6|once|TRBV18
TGTGCCAGCTCAATCTACCCGGACATTTACAAGTCGGGCCAACGTCTGACTTTC
CASSIYPDIYKSGQRLTF
>TRBD2|TRBJ2-3|once|TRBV4-1
TGCGCCAGCAGCCAAGTAGCTTCGAGCGGGGGGCGGGAAGATACGCAGTATTTT
CASSQVASSGGREDTQYF
>-|TRBJ2-5|few|TRBV18
TGTGCCAGCTCACTCCCCTTAGGAGGGGCGCAAGAGACCCAGTACTTC
CASSLPLGGAQETQYF
>-|TRBJ2-7|-|TRBV29-1
TGCAGCGTTGGCTGGTTGGCCTCCGAGCAGTACTTC
CSVGWLASEQYF
>-|TRBJ2-1|-|TRBV11-2
TGTGCCAGCAGCTTAGATCGAATGGCTGTTGAGCAGTTCTTC
CASSLDRMAVEQFF
>TRBD1|TRBJ2-5|-|TRBV7-6
TGTGCCAGCAGCTTCTCCCTAGGACAGGGACGGGGAGAGACCCAGTACTTC
CASSFSLGQGRGETQYF
>TRBD1|TRBJ1-1|-|TRBV7-8
TGTGCCAGCAGCTTGTCAGGGGGCGACACTGAAGCTTTCTTT
CASSLSGGDTEAFF
>TRBD1|TRBJ2-1|-|TRBV7-8
TGTGCCAGCAGCCCGACAGGGCCGATTTACAATGAGCAGTTCTTC
CASSPTGPIYNEQFF
>-|TRBJ1-1|-|TRBV29-1
TGCAGCGTTGAGGAAAAAGTGACCCGAGGAGAAGCTTTCTTT
CSVEEKVTRGEAFF
>-|TRBJ1-2|-|TRBV5-4
TGTGCCAGCAGCTTGGGGTCGGCGGTGAACTCTAACTATGGCTACACCTTC
CASSLGSAVNSNYGYTF
>-|TRBJ2-6|-|TRBV7-5
TGTGCCAGAAGGTATGCAAGTAGACAAAGTCGGGCCAACGTCCTGACTTTC
CARRYASRQSRANVLTF
>-|TRBJ2-7|-|TRBV5-1
TGCGCCAGCAGCCGGGAGGGACAGACCTACGAGCAGTACTTC
CASSREGQTYEQYF
>TRBD2|TRBJ2-1|-|TRBV18
TGTGCCAGCTCACCTGGGACTAGCGGGGGGCGAGCCTACAATGAGCAGTTCTTC
CASSPGTSGGRAYNEQFF
>TRBD1|TRBJ1-2|large|TRBV10-2
TGCGCCAGCAGTGAGGGGACAGGGCTTTCGGGCTATGGCTACACCTTC
CASSEGTGLSGYGYTF
>-|TRBJ2-5|-|TRBV29-1
TGCAGCATTCGCCCCTCCCTCCTGGGGACCCAGTACTTC
CSIRPSLLGTQYF
>-|TRBJ2-1|-|TRBV6-6
TGTGCCAGCGGGGATCCTCTCGGGAGCAATGAGCAGTTCTTC
CASGDPLGSNEQFF
>-|TRBJ2-7|-|TRBV6-6
TGTGCCAGCAGCCTCCCTGACCCGGCCTACGAGCAGTACTTC
CASSLPDPAYEQYF
>TRBD1|TRBJ2-2|-|TRBV6-5
TGTGCCAGCCTTGGGACAGGGAACACCGGGGAGCTGTTTTTT
CASLGTGNTGELFF
>-|TRBJ2-2|-|TRBV4-1
TGCGCCAGCAGCCAGGCACAGGTGGGCACCGGGGAGCTGTTTTTT
CASSQAQVGTGELFF
>-|TRBJ1-2|few|TRBV6-6
TGTGCCAGCAGTTATTTCCCCGCTGAGGGCTACACCTTC
CASSYFPAEGYTF
>TRBD1|TRBJ1-2|few|TRBV30
TGTGCCTGGAGTGTAACAGGGGGCTGGTGGGATGGCTACACCTTC
CAWSVTGGWWDGYTF
>-|TRBJ2-7|-|TRBV7-8
TGTGCCAGCACCACCAACTACGAGCAGTACTTC
CASTTNYEQYF
>-|TRBJ1-2|few|TRBV19
TGTGCCAGTAGTCCAGACATTAACTATGGCTACACCTTC
CASSPDINYGYTF
>TRBD2|TRBJ2-7|once|TRBV7-9
TGTGCCAGCAGCACGCGGGGGACGCAGGGCGAGCAGTACTTC
CASSTRGTQGEQYF
>TRBD2|TRBJ2-3|-|TRBV10-3
TGTGCCATTTATAGCGGGGGATTGGGAGATACGCAGTATTTT
CAIYSGGLGDTQYF
>TRBD1|TRBJ1-3|-|TRBV6-1
TGTGCTAGCAACCCGACAGGGAACTCTGGAAACACCATATATTTT
CASNPTGNSGNTIYF
>-|TRBJ1-5|few|TRBV30
TGTGCCTGGAGTGTAAGAGGGTTTGATCAGCCCCAGCATTTT
CAWSVRGFDQPQHF
>-|TRBJ1-2|-|TRBV4-1
TGCGCCAGCAGCCAAGCCCTCGCGGGCTATGGCTACACCTTC
CASSQALAGYGYTF
>-|TRBJ1-6|few|TRBV6-4
TGTGCCAGCATAATATGTGTCTCCTATAATTCACCCCTCCACTTT
CASIICVSYNSPLHF
>TRBD2|TRBJ2-4|-|TRBV5-5
TGTGCCAGCAGCCCCCACCCCAGGAGCGGGGTCGAAAACATTCAGTACTTC
CASSPHPRSGVENIQYF
>-|TRBJ2-5|-|TRBV28
TGTGCCAGCAGTTTAGTAGGGGACTCGAGGTACCAAGAGACCCAGTACTTC
CASSLVGDSRYQETQYF
>-|TRBJ1-1|-|TRBV7-8
TGTGCCAGCAGCTTCGGGTGGAACACTGAAGCTTTCTTT
CASSFGWNTEAFF
>-|TRBJ2-1|once|TRBV7-2
TGTGCCAGCAGCTCCGACAGGTTGGATGAGCAGTTCTTC
CASSSDRLDEQFF
>TRBD1|TRBJ2-7|-|TRBV6-6
TGTGCCAGCAGTTACGGGGACAGGGGCTCCTACGAGCAGTACTTC
CASSYGDRGSYEQYF
>-|TRBJ2-3|-|TRBV2
TGTGCCAGCAGTGAACGGGTCCGGAGCACAGATACGCAGTATTTT
CASSERVRSTDTQYF